The 2 T cell receptor beta chains presented below share a single source sample, sequenced in a study of blood T cell repertoires in COVID-19 (dated by TCRdb to 2019 to 2021). Library prep was done by the immunoSEQ multiplex PCR assay. Held by TCRdb, this immuneACCESS table contains in-frame sequences only and omits some clones. Under half of the omission traces to an unresolved V gene where checked; the cause of the rest is unknown. The sample table lists tens of thousands of clones, approximately 89% of them with a count of one. The ten largest clones represent approximately 7% of the sample. Sequenced material: peripheral blood. The receptors were gathered from a man between 60 and 75 years old with acute or convalescent COVID-19.

The chain joins TRBV20-1 to TRBJ2-5, with 10 bases lining up with TRBD2. The CDR3 spans 16 residues. V lost 3 bases, J lost 2 bases, and 9 bases stayed unmatched. Germline loops: CDR1 DFQATT, CDR2 SNEGSKA (reference sequence). CDR3 DNA sequence: TGCAGTGCTAGTCTTCCTAGCGGGGGATATCAAGAGACCCAGTACTTC. This translates into CSASLPSGGYQETQYF.

The chain is built from TRBV7-4 and TRBJ1-2, with 10 bases lining up with TRBD1. This CDR3 is 13 amino acids long. Trimming at V came to 4 bases and at J to 11 bases, leaving 7 bases not matched to a gene. Germline CDR1 is SGHVT and CDR2 is SQSDAQ. CDR3 sequence: CASSSSGQGNYTF. In DNA, the CDR3 is TGTGCCAGCAGCTCATCGGGACAGGGGAATTACACCTTC.